This T cell receptor beta chain was sequenced in a study of CD8 T cells in Susac syndrome. RNA amounts of 0.5 to 1 ug underwent reverse transcription with random hexamers. TCRdb reprocessed the immunoSEQ multiplex PCR reads via MiXCR and lists one record per CDR3 protein. Among about 200,000 distinct CDR3 sequences listed, 95% were seen once. The CDR3 consists of 15 residues. Germline CDR1 is GTSNPN and CDR2 is SVGIG (reference sequence). Losses at the gene ends were 3 bases for V and 6 bases for J; bases not matched to a gene: 9. The TCR originated in a human donor with multiple sclerosis. The rearrangement uses TRBV30 and TRBJ2-7; 12 bases align to TRBD1. The sequenced sample was CD4+ T cells from PBMCs. The CDR3 reads CAWSRAGTGGGEQYF. DNA of the CDR3: TGTGCCTGGAGCCGGGCCGGGACAGGGGGCGGCGAGCAGTACTTC.